These T cell receptor beta chains were read from a single sample in a study of CD8 T cells in Susac syndrome. TCRdb called the immunoSEQ multiplex PCR reads again in MiXCR, with one record for every CDR3 protein. This table holds some 130,000 distinct CDR3 sequences, 75% to 90% found once. What was sequenced was CD8+ T cells from PBMCs. The receptors were gathered from a human donor with multiple sclerosis. CDR3s include the opening cysteine and the closing phenylalanine or tryptophan. A D gene is named only where the DNA matches it firmly. Only some rows state a clone size, as once, few, many or a class for expanded clones.

TRBJ2-1 13 TRBV12-3/TRBV12-4 - - CASSGTHFDEQFF TGTGCCAGCAGTGGTACCCACTTCGATGAGCAGTTCTTC
TRBJ2-6 16 TRBV12-3/TRBV12-4 - - CASSPAPGSGANVLTF TGTGCCAGCAGTCCCGCCCCTGGCTCTGGGGCCAACGTCCTGACTTTC
TRBJ1-5 14 TRBV28 - - CASSFGVSNQPQHF TGTGCCAGCAGTTTTGGGGTTAGCAATCAGCCCCAGCATTTT
TRBJ1-5 15 TRBV5-5 - - CASSPAGETNQPQHF TGTGCCAGCAGCCCGGCGGGGGAGACTAATCAGCCCCAGCATTTT
TRBJ2-5 11 TRBV30 - - CAWVAGETQYF TGTGCCTGGGTGGCAGGAGAGACCCAGTACTTC
TRBJ2-2 19 TRBV5-1 - few CASSSSGDHLVVLPGELFF TGCGCCAGCAGCTCTTCGGGAGATCATTTGGTAGTGTTGCCCGGGGAGCTGTTTTTT
TRBJ1-2 15 TRBV5-1 TRBD1 - CASSAGTAPNYGYTF TGCGCCAGCAGCGCAGGGACAGCCCCGAACTATGGCTACACCTTC
TRBJ2-2 16 TRBV7-9 - - CASSLDGSPNTGELFF TGTGCCAGCAGCCTCGACGGATCCCCGAACACCGGGGAGCTGTTTTTT
TRBJ2-5 13 TRBV11-3 - - CASSLDAEETQYF TGTGCCAGCAGCTTAGACGCCGAAGAGACCCAGTACTTC
TRBJ2-1 15 TRBV6-1 TRBD2 few CASFGWDYPYNEQFF TGTGCCAGTTTTGGGTGGGACTACCCGTACAATGAGCAGTTCTTC
TRBJ1-3 15 TRBV3-1 - - CASSQERGTGNTIYF TGTGCCAGCAGCCAAGAACGAGGGACTGGAAACACCATATATTTT